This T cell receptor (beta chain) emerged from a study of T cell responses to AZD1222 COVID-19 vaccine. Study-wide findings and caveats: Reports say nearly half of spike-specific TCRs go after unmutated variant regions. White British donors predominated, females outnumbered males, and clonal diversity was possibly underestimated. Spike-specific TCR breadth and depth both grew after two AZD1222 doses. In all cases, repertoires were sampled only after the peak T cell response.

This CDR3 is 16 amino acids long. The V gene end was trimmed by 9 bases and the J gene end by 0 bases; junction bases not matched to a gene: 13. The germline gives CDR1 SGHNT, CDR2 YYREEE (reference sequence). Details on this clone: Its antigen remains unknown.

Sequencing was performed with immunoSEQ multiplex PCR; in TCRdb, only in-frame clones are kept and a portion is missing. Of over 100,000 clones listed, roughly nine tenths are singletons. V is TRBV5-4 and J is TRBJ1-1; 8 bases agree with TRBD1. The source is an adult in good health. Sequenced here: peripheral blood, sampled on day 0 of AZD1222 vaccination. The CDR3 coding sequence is TGTGCCACCCTGAGGGCAGGGGACAGGATGAACACTGAAGCTTTCTTT. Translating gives CATLRAGDRMNTEAFF.